The entry that follows covers one TCR beta chain sequence. Its antigen remains unidentified. These data originate in a study of shared clonotypes between healthy human individuals. Donation came from healthy HIV-negative adults that had no recent acute infections or vaccinations. Splitting of CD4+ cells produced CD45RA+ naive and CD45RA-negative memory subsets. CDR1 and CDR2 (germline): GTSNPN, SVGIG (reference sequence). This CDR3 is built from 12 residues. Sequencing was performed with immunoSEQ multiplex PCR; in TCRdb, only in-frame clones are kept and a portion is missing. This sample yields around 2,000,000 clones, of which 90% to 95% are seen a single time; 0.13% belongs to the top ten. Study results and caveats: Non-shared clonotypes had lower generation probabilities than those shared by all four donors.

Material: naive CD4+ T cells sorted from blood. Sample subset: CD45RA+ positively selected. The rearrangement uses TRBV30 and TRBJ1-4; tentatively, D is TRBD1 (5 bases). The sequence was collected from a man aged 18-30 years in good health. This CDR3 reads CAVARADEKLFF. CDR3 sequence (DNA): TGTGCTGTAGCCAGGGCGGATGAAAAACTGTTTTTT.